The clone carrying this T cell receptor (beta chain) was counted between two and nine times. Its antigen is unidentified. The sample comes from a study of beta chain features in type 1 diabetes. The overall study: Analysis included around 110,000,000 sorted cells drawn from all samples. Study findings and constraints: cDNA-based sequencing might over-represent cells highly expressing TCR. Within each of all four CD4+ subsets, Type 1 diabetes patients had TCRB CDR3s that were moderately but significantly shorter.

Expressed TCRB transcripts were sequenced because the entire RNA isolate underwent reverse transcription. Naive, central memory and regulatory T cell samples produced a mean of roughly 3.5 million reads. Sequencing used immunoSEQ multiplex PCR; TCRdb keeps in-frame clones, though not all of them. The data hold some 190,000 clones, with roughly 8% observed a single time. Germline CDR1 and CDR2: LNHNV and YYDKDF (reference sequence). V was shortened by 1 base and J by 4 bases, with 10 bases between the two germline ends. The CDR3 is 14 amino acids. The V gene is TRBV15, the J gene TRBJ1-2; D gene uncertain. Sequencing used central memory CD4+ T cells from blood. The clonotype was recovered from a woman aged 40 to 50 with type 1 diabetes. The DNA for the CDR3 is TGTGCCACCAGCAGAGGCCGGGAGGGCTATGGCTACACCTTC. Amino acids: CATSRGREGYGYTF.